The T cell receptor (beta chain) described here comes from a study of cytomegalovirus exposure and HLA in healthy donors. Produced via immunoSEQ multiplex PCR; TCRdb's table is partial and in-frame only. The top ten hold about 7% of the sample, which has roughly 52,000 clones, about nine tenths seen once. From germline, CDR1 is MNHEY and CDR2 SMNVEV (reference sequence). The V segment lost 3 bases and the J segment 3 bases; nucleotides outside the gene matches: 6. CDR3 length: 15 amino acids. The sample consisted of PBMCs. This receptor was taken from a woman aged 25 to 39 in good health and CMV-seronegative. The J gene is TRBJ1-1, the V gene TRBV27; 8 bases match TRBD1. Written as DNA, the CDR3 is TGTGCCAGCAGTTTTCGGCCACAGGGGGACACTGAAGCTTTCTTT. Translation gives CASSFRPQGDTEAFF.